A single TCR beta chain is shown here with its context. The data originate from a study of blood T cell repertoires in COVID-19. Assay used: immunoSEQ multiplex PCR; TCRdb lists only in-frame clones, some missing. In the table there are a few hundred thousand clones, approximately 90% of which are singletons. The sequence was collected from a young woman who had recovered from COVID-19. Sequences were obtained from peripheral blood.

CDR3 residues: CASSLDIRGAGYTF. CDR3 DNA sequence: TGCGCCAGCAGCTTGGATATCAGGGGCGCGGGCTACACCTTC. J is TRBJ1-2 and V is TRBV5-1; tentative D call: TRBD1 (6 bases). With 0 bases removed from V and 8 bases from J, the gap between germline ends came to 14 bases. CDR3 length: 14 amino acids. In germline, CDR1 is SGHRS, CDR2 YFSETQ.